The 10 T cell receptor beta chains below come from one sample, sequenced in a study of cytomegalovirus exposure and HLA in healthy donors. Primers for the PCR totalled 60 Vbeta and 13 Jbeta. Sequencing was performed with immunoSEQ multiplex PCR; in TCRdb, only in-frame clones are kept and a portion is missing. This sample contains roughly 50,000 clones. Material for sequencing was PBMCs. All receptors derive from a male donor in good health and CMV-seropositive.

This chain connects TRBV4-3 to TRBJ1-2; TRBD1 agrees at 9 bases. Losses at the gene ends were 0 bases for V and 8 bases for J; bases not matched to a gene: 10. The CDR3 extends over 16 amino acids. Germline V gene data show CDR1 as LGHNA and CDR2 as YSLEER. This CDR3 reads CASSQDRTGGLGGYTF. The CDR3 region has the DNA TGCGCCAGCAGCCAAGATAGAACAGGGGGCTTGGGAGGCTACACCTTC.

The rearrangement joins TRBV5-1 to TRBJ1-4; no definite D call. Germline loops: CDR1 SGHRS, CDR2 YFSETQ. There are 15 residues in the CDR3. The V end was cut by 0 bases, the J end by 4 bases, with 10 bases between. The CDR3 reads CASSLASGVNEKLFF. The CDR3 nucleotides read TGCGCCAGCAGCTTGGCTTCCGGGGTTAATGAAAAACTGTTTTTT.

The V and J genes are TRBV11-2 and TRBJ1-1; D gene unclear. The CDR3 consists of 15 residues. V lost 5 bases, J lost 4 bases, and 17 bases lay in between. Germline lookup yields CDR1 SGHAT and CDR2 FQNNGV. In nucleotides, the CDR3 is TGTGCCAGCAGCCCGCCCGCGGCGGGTAGCACTGAAGCTTTCTTT. It is translated as CASSPPAAGSTEAFF.

The rearrangement uses TRBV7-3 and TRBJ2-5; D might be TRBD2 (5 bases). The J call may be mistaken, given a closer DNA end match to TRBJ2-7. Germline V CDR1 and CDR2: SGHTA, FQGTGA. CDR3 length equals 16 residues. The CDR3 here is CASSSPKWELEYEQYF. Here the CDR3 DNA reads TGTGCCAGCAGCTCCCCCAAATGGGAGTTGGAGTACGAGCAGTACTTC.

The chain employs TRBV7-3 and TRBJ2-5; weak D call: TRBD2 (5 bases). This CDR3 contains 15 residues. Germline V gives CDR1 SGHTA, CDR2 FQGTGA. Trimming removed 3 bases at V and 1 base at J, with 12 bases between. The CDR3 sequence: CASSLRGQAQETQYF. The DNA of the CDR3 is TGTGCCAGCAGCTTGAGAGGGCAGGCCCAAGAGACCCAGTACTTC.

V usage is TRBV5-1 and J usage is TRBJ1-5; 9 positions match TRBD1. The CDR3 totals 14 residues. Germline CDR1 is SGHRS and CDR2 is YFSETQ. Trimming cost V 4 bases and J 4 bases; bases outside gene matches: 3. The CDR3 spells CASSPGQGNQPQHF. The CDR3 region has the DNA TGCGCCAGCAGCCCGGGACAGGGTAATCAGCCCCAGCATTTT.

V gene TRBV6-5 combines with J gene TRBJ1-6; tentatively, D is TRBD1 (5 bases). CDR1 and CDR2 (germline): MNHEY, SVGAGI. V was cut by 5 bases and J by 7 bases, with 9 bases left in between. This CDR3 is built from 13 residues. CDR3 sequence reads: CASSPGGNSPLHF. CDR3 bases: TGTGCCAGCAGTCCGGGGGGGAATTCACCCCTCCACTTT.

V gene TRBV5-1 combines with J gene TRBJ1-1; 9 bases fit TRBD1. Per the germline V gene, CDR1 is SGHRS and CDR2 is YFSETQ. The CDR3 loop spans 17 amino acids. V was clipped by 4 bases and J by 4 bases; unmatched bases: 14. The chain's CDR3 is CASSERTLGQGGTEAFF. The CDR3 coding sequence is TGCGCCAGCAGCGAACGCACTTTGGGACAGGGAGGCACTGAAGCTTTCTTT.

The gene calls are TRBV5-4 and TRBJ2-5, with 8 bases matching TRBD2. V shed 0 bases and J 5 bases; nucleotides not matched to a gene: 6. Looked up from germline, CDR1 is SGHNT and CDR2 is YYREEE (reference sequence). The CDR3 extends over 15 amino acids. The CDR3 coding sequence is TGTGCCAGCAGCTTGGCGGAGCGGGGGTGGGAGACCCAGTACTTC. It encodes CASSLAERGWETQYF.

V gene TRBV7-9 combines with J gene TRBJ2-3, with 10 bases identical to TRBD2. The V and J ends lost 7 bases and 7 bases, in that order; junction bases with no gene match: 11. Germline lookup yields CDR1 SEHNR and CDR2 FQNEAQ (reference sequence). This CDR3 is 15 amino acids long. The CDR3 nucleotides read TGTGCCAGCAACAACCGTAGCGGGGGGTCATATACGCAGTATTTT. Translated: CASNNRSGGSYTQYF.